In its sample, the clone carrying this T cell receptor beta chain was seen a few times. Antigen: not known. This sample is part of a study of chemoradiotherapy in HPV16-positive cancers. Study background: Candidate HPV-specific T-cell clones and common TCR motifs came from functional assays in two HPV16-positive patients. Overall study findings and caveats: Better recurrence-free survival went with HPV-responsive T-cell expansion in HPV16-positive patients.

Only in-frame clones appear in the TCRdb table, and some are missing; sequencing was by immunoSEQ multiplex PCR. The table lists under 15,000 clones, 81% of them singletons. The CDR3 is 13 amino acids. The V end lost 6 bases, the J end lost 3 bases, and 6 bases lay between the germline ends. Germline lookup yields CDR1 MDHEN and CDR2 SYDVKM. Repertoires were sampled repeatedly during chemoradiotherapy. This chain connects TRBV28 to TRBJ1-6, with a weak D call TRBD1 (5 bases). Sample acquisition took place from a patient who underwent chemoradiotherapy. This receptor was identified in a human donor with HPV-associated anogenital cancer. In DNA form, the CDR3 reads TGTGCCAGCAGAGGGGTCTATAATTCACCCCTCCACTTT. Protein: CASRGVYNSPLHF.